Described below is a single T cell receptor beta chain sequence and its context. Only in-frame clones appear in the TCRdb table, and some are missing; sequencing was by immunoSEQ multiplex PCR. The repertoire holds over 150,000 clones, with around 90% as singletons. The entry originates in a study of T cell responses to AZD1222 COVID-19 vaccine. CDR3 size: 16 residues. The V gene end was trimmed by 1 base and the J gene end by 2 bases; junction bases not matched to a gene: 3. Germline CDR1 is SGHRS and CDR2 is YFSETQ. The source of this sequence is an adult in good health. The input for sequencing was peripheral blood, taken on day 0 of AZD1222 vaccination. This chain uses TRBV5-1 with TRBJ2-1; 10 bases are shared with TRBD2. In DNA, the CDR3 is TGCGCCAGCAGCTTGCTAGCGGGAGTAGCCTACAATGAGCAGTTCTTC. Translation: CASSLLAGVAYNEQFF.